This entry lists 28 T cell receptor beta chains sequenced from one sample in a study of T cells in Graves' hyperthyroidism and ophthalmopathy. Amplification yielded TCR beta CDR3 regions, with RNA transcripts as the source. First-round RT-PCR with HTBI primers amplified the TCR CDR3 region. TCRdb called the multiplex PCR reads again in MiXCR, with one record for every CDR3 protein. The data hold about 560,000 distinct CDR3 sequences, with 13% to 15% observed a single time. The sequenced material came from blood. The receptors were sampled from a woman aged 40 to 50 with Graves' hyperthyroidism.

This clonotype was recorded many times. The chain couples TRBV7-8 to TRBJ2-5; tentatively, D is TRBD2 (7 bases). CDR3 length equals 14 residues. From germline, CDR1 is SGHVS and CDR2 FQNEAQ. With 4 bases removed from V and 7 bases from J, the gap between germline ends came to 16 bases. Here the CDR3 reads CASSSLTGGRTQYF. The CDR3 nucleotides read TGTGCCAGCAGCTCCTTAACGGGGGGCAGGACCCAGTACTTC.

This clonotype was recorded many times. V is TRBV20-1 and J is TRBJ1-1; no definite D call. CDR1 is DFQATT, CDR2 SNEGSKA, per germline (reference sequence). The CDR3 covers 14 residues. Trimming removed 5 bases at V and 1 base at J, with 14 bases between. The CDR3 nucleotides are TGCAGTGCTGCGTCCGGTTGGGGGAACACTGAAGCTTTCTTT. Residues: CSAASGWGNTEAFF.

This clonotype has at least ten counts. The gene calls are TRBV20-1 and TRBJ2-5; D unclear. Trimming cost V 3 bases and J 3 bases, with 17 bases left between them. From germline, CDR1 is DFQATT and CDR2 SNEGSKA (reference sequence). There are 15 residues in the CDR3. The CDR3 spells CSARGLSQVEETQYF. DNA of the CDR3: TGCAGTGCTAGGGGCTTGTCGCAAGTCGAAGAGACCCAGTACTTC.

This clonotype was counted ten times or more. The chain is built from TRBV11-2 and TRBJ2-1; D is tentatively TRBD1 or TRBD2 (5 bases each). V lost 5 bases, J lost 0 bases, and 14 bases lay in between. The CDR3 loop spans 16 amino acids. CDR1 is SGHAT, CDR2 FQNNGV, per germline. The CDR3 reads CASSRAGTPSYNEQFF. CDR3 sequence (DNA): TGTGCCAGCAGCAGAGCCGGGACGCCCTCCTACAATGAGCAGTTCTTC.

CDR3 nucleotide sequence: TGTGCCAGTAGTATAGAAGGAGCTACGCAGTATTTT. Amino acids: CASSIEGATQYF. This chain links TRBV19 with TRBJ2-3; D remains unclear. The CDR3 consists of 12 residues. Trimming took off 0 bases at V and 8 bases at J, with 6 bases between the two ends. CDR1 and CDR2 from the germline V gene are LNHDA and SQIVND (reference sequence).

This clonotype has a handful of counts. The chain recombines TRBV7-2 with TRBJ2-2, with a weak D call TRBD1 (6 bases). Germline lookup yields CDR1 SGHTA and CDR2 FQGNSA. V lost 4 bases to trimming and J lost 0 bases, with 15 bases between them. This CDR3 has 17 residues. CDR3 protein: CASSSYGQSANTGELFF. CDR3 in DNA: TGTGCCAGCAGCTCCTATGGACAGAGCGCGAACACCGGGGAGCTGTTTTTT.

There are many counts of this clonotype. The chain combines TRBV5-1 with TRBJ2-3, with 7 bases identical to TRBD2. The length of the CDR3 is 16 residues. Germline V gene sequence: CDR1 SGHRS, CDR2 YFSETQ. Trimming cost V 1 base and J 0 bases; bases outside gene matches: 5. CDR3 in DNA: TGCGCCAGCAGCTTGCCCCTAGCGGAAAGCACAGATACGCAGTATTTT. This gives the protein CASSLPLAESTDTQYF.

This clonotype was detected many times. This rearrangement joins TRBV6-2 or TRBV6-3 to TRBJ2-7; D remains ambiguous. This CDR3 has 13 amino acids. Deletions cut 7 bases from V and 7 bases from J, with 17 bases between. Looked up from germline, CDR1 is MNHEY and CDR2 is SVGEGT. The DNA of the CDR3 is TGTGCCAGCATCGCCTCTCCTAGATCTGAGCAGTACTTC. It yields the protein CASIASPRSEQYF.

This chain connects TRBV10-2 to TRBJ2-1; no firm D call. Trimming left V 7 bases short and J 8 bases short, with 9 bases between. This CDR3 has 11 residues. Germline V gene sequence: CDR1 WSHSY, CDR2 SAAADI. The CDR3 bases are TGCGCCAGCATAGGCGGCGATGAGCAGTTCTTC. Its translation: CASIGGDEQFF.

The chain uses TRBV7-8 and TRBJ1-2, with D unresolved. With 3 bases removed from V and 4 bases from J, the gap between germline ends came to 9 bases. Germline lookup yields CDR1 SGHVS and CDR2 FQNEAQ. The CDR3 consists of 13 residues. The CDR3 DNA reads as TGTGCCAGCAGCTTCGAGCAGGCCTATGGCTACACCTTC. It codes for CASSFEQAYGYTF.

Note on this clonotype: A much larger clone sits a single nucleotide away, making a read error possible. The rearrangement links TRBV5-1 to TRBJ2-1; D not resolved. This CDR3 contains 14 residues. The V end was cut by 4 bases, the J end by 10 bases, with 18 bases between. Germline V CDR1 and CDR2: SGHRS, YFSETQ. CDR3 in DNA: TGCGCCAGCAGCCCTTGGCCCCTCGCGGACGAGCAGTTCTTC. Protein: CASSPWPLADEQFF.

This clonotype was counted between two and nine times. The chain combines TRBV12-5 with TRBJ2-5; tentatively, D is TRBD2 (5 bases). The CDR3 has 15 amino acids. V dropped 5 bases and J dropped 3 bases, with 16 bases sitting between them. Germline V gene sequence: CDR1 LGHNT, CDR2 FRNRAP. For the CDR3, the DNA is TGTGCTAGTGGTGCCCGTGGGCGGGTCAAAGAGACCCAGTACTTC. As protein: CASGARGRVKETQYF.

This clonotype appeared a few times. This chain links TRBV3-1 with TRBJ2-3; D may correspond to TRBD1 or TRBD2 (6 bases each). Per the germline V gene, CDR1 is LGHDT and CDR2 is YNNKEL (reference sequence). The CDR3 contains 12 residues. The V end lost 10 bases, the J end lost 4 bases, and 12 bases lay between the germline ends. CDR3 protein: CATEGGSDTQYF. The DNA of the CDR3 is TGTGCCACCGAAGGGGGGTCAGATACGCAGTATTTT.

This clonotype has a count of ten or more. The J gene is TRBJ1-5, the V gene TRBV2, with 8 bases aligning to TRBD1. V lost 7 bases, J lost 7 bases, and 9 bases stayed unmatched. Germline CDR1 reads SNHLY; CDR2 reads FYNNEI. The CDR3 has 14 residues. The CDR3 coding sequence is TGTGCCAGCAAAGGACAGGGTGTAAACCAGCCCCAGCATTTT. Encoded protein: CASKGQGVNQPQHF.

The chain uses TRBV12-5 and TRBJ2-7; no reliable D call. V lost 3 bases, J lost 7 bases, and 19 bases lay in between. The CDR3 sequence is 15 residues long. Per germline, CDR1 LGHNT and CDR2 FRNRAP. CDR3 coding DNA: TGTGCTAGTGGTTTTCTGGATTCCCGTTTGAGGGAGCAGTACTTC. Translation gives CASGFLDSRLREQYF.

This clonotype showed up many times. DNA for the CDR3: TGTGCCAGCAGCTTAAAGCAGGCCACAGGAGGGGCCACAGATACGCAGTATTTT. It encodes CASSLKQATGGATDTQYF. The chain combines TRBV13 with TRBJ2-3, with D possibly being TRBD2 (6 bases). This CDR3 contains 18 residues. V dropped 2 bases and J dropped 2 bases, with 20 bases sitting between them. Germline V gives CDR1 PRHDT, CDR2 FYEKMQ (reference sequence).

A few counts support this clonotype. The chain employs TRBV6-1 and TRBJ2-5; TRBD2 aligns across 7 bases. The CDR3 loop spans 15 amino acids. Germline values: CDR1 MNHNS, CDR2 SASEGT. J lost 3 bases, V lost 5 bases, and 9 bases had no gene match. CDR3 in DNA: TGTGCCAGCAGTAGCGGGGCCCGAAAAGAAGAGACCCAGTACTTC. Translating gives CASSSGARKEETQYF.

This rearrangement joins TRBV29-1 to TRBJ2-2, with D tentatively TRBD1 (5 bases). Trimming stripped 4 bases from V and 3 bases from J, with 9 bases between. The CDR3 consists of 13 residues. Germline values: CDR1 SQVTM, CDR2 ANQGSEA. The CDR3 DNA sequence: TGCAGCGTTGCAGGGCCGGACACCGGGGAGCTGTTTTTT. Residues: CSVAGPDTGELFF.

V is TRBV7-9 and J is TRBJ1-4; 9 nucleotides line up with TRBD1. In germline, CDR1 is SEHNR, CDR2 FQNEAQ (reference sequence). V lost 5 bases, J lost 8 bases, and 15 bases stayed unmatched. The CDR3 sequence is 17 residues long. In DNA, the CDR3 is TGTGCCAGCAGCCCATTACCGGGACAGGGAGACTTGGAAAAACTGTTTTTT. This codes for CASSPLPGQGDLEKLFF.

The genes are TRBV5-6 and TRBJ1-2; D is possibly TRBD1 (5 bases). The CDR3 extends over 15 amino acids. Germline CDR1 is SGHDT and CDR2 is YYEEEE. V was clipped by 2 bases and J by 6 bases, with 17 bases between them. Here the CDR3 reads CASSFWGRRDNGYTF. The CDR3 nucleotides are TGTGCCAGCAGCTTTTGGGGCAGGCGGGATAATGGCTACACCTTC.

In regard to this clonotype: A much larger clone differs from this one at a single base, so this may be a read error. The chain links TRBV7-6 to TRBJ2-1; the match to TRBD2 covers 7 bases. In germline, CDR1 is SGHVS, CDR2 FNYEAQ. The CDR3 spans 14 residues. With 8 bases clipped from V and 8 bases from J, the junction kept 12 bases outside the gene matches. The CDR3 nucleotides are TGTGCCAGCGGATCTAGCGGACCTTACGATGAGCAGTTCTTC. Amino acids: CASGSSGPYDEQFF.

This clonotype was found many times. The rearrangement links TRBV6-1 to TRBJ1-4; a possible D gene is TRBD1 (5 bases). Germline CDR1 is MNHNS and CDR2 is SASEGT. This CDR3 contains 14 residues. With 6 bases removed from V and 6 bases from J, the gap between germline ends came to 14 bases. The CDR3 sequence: CASREQAEYEKLFF. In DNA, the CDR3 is TGTGCCAGCAGAGAACAGGCAGAGTATGAAAAACTGTTTTTT.

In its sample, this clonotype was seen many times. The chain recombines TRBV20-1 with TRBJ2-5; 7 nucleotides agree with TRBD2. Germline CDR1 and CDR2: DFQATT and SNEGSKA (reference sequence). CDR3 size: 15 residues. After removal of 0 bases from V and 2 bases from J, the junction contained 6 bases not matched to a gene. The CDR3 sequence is CSARESSGPQETQYF. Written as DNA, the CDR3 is TGCAGTGCTAGAGAGAGTAGCGGGCCACAAGAGACCCAGTACTTC.

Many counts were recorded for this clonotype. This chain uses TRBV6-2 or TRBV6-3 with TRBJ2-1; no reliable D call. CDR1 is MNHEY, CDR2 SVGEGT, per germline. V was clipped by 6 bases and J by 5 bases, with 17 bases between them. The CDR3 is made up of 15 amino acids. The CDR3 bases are TGTGCCAGCAGCGACTCGATCCTGACGAACAATGAGCAGTTCTTC. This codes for CASSDSILTNNEQFF.

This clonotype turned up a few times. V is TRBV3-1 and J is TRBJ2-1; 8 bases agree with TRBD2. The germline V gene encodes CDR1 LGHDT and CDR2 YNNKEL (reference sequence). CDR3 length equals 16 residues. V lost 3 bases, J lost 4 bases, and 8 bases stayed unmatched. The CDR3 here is CASSQPGLGKYNEQFF. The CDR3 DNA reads TGTGCCAGCAGCCAGCCGGGACTAGGGAAATACAATGAGCAGTTCTTC.

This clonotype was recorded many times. This CDR3 is CSAREGGSWGYTF. In DNA, the CDR3 is TGCAGTGCTAGAGAAGGGGGGTCGTGGGGCTACACCTTC. The chain uses TRBV20-1 and TRBJ1-2; D is perhaps TRBD1 (6 bases). This CDR3 spans 13 amino acids. V was cut by 0 bases and J by 8 bases, with 13 bases left in between. The germline V gene encodes CDR1 DFQATT and CDR2 SNEGSKA (reference sequence).

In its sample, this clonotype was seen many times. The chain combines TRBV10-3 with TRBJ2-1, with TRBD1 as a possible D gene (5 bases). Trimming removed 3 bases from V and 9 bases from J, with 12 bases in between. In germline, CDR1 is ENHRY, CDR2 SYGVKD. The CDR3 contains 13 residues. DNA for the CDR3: TGTGCCATCAGTGATACCAGGGAAGGTGAGCAGTTCTTC. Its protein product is CAISDTREGEQFF.

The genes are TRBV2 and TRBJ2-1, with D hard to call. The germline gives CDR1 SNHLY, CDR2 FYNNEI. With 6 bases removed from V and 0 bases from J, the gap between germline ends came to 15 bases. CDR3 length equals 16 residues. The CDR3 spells CASRPEPHSSYNEQFF. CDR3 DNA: TGTGCCAGCAGACCCGAGCCGCATAGCTCCTACAATGAGCAGTTCTTC.